One T cell receptor (beta chain) is described in this entry. J lost 1 base, V lost 1 base, and 6 bases had no gene match. CDR3 size: 17 residues. Germline assignment: CDR1 SGHAT and CDR2 FQNNGV. The data derive from a study of blood T cell repertoires in COVID-19. For the study at large: Collection of acute and convalescent COVID-19 samples took place in the United States, Italy and Spain. Sample material is recorded as cDNA or gDNA derived from T cells, B-cell-depleted T cells, or PBMCs.

The study assigned cohorts using participant-reported clinical history. The data were produced by immunoSEQ multiplex PCR, yet TCRdb's version contains in-frame clones alone and is incomplete. Here the sample spans under 300,000 clones, 88% being singletons. The TCR comes from a woman in her twenties or thirties who had recovered from COVID-19. J is TRBJ2-2 and V is TRBV11-2; 7 positions match TRBD2. The sample consisted of PBMCs or T cells enriched from blood (not recorded which). CDR3 DNA: TGTGCCAGCAGCTTAGGGGCTCGCGGGGGGAACACCGGGGAGCTGTTTTTT. Its translation: CASSLGARGGNTGELFF.